Listed here are 28 T cell receptor beta chains from one sample, sequenced in a study of shared clonotypes between healthy human individuals. Sequencing was performed with immunoSEQ multiplex PCR; in TCRdb, only in-frame clones are kept and a portion is missing. Of over a million clones detected, over 95% appear once; the ten largest clones hold over 1%. Sequenced input: naive CD4+ T cells sorted from blood. Stated subset: CD45RA+ positively selected. All receptors come from a man aged 25-45 years in good health.

The chain links TRBV4-3 to TRBJ2-1; no firm D call. The CDR3 runs 17 residues. Germline CDR1 and CDR2: LGHNA and YSLEER. Trimming shortened V by 0 bases and J by 0 bases, and 12 bases separated the two germline ends. The CDR3 DNA follows: TGCGCCAGCAGCCAAGATGGTAGACGGTCCTCCTACAATGAGCAGTTCTTC. It translates to CASSQDGRRSSYNEQFF.

V gene TRBV30 combines with J gene TRBJ1-5, with D possibly being TRBD1 (6 bases). The V end was cut by 6 bases, the J end by 0 bases, with 15 bases between. Germline V gene sequence: CDR1 GTSNPN, CDR2 SVGIG (reference sequence). The CDR3 consists of 15 residues. The CDR3 DNA is TGTGCCTGCGCTGGACAGAGCTATAGCAATCAGCCCCAGCATTTT. Its protein product is CACAGQSYSNQPQHF.

The chain has TRBV4-3 and TRBJ1-2, with 9 bases aligning to TRBD1. The J segment lost 7 bases and the V segment lost 4 bases, leaving 10 bases of the junction unmatched. The CDR3 contains 15 residues. Germline CDR1 reads LGHNA; CDR2 reads YSLEER. The CDR3 DNA reads TGCGCCAGCAGCCCTCCCCGGGACAGGGCCGGTGGCTACACCTTC. Protein: CASSPPRDRAGGYTF.

The V and J genes are TRBV5-8 and TRBJ1-2; D not resolved. Germline loops: CDR1 SGHTS, CDR2 YDEGEE. V shed 5 bases and J shed 2 bases, with 25 bases lying between them. The CDR3 has 18 residues. CDR3 protein: CASSQPYPPVAVNYGYTF. The CDR3 coding sequence is TGTGCCAGCAGTCAACCGTACCCACCGGTGGCAGTGAACTATGGCTACACCTTC.

The chain joins TRBV27 to TRBJ2-1; 12 nucleotides align to TRBD2. CDR3 length: 19 residues. Per germline, CDR1 MNHEY and CDR2 SMNVEV (reference sequence). V lost 3 bases and J lost 0; bases outside the gene matches: 9. The CDR3 spells CASSFVGLAGLSSYNEQFF. CDR3 in DNA: TGTGCCAGCAGTTTTGTGGGACTAGCGGGTTTATCCTCCTACAATGAGCAGTTCTTC.

This rearrangement joins TRBV28 to TRBJ1-5, with D possibly TRBD1 on 5 matching bases. Trimming stripped 4 bases from V and 5 bases from J, with 15 bases between. The CDR3 is made up of 15 amino acids. Germline V gene sequence: CDR1 MDHEN, CDR2 SYDVKM. Here the CDR3 DNA reads TGTGCCAGCAGTTACCCCACAGGTATAGATCAGCCCCAGCATTTT. This codes for CASSYPTGIDQPQHF.

This chain connects TRBV5-4 to TRBJ2-7; D remains ambiguous. CDR3 length equals 15 residues. The V end lost 0 bases, the J end lost 3 bases, and 13 bases lay between the germline ends. The V gene's germline CDR1 is SGHNT and CDR2 YYREEE (reference sequence). For the CDR3, the DNA is TGTGCCAGCAGCTTGGCTGCGGCCATAAGCTACGAGCAGTACTTC. Residues: CASSLAAAISYEQYF.

V usage is TRBV5-1 and J usage is TRBJ2-3; D may correspond to TRBD1 or TRBD2 (5 bases each). Germline CDR1 and CDR2: SGHRS and YFSETQ. V was clipped by 0 bases and J by 4 bases, with 21 bases between them. The CDR3 sequence is 18 residues long. CDR3 DNA: TGCGCCAGCAGCTTGGAACCGCAGGGCAGCGGAGAAGCAGATACGCAGTATTTT. Translated, it gives CASSLEPQGSGEADTQYF.

This rearrangement joins TRBV11-2 to TRBJ2-5; D call uncertain. The CDR3 totals 13 residues. In germline, CDR1 is SGHAT, CDR2 FQNNGV. V was cut by 4 bases and J by 3 bases, with 9 bases left in between. The CDR3 nucleotides are TGTGCCAGCAGCTGGCCTTTTGAAGAGACCCAGTACTTC. It codes for CASSWPFEETQYF.

The chain is built from TRBV27 and TRBJ2-2; a possible D gene is TRBD1 (5 bases). Trimming left V 0 bases short and J 0 bases short, with 14 bases between. This CDR3 has 18 residues. Germline loops: CDR1 MNHEY, CDR2 SMNVEV (reference sequence). Here the CDR3 reads CASSLSSLGAANTGELFF. CDR3 sequence (DNA): TGTGCCAGCAGTTTATCGAGTCTTGGGGCCGCGAACACCGGGGAGCTGTTTTTT.

J is TRBJ2-3 and V is TRBV5-1; D gene ambiguous. V was clipped by 1 base and J by 2 bases, with 5 bases between them. CDR3 length: 13 amino acids. From germline, CDR1 is SGHRS and CDR2 YFSETQ. The CDR3 sequence is CASSLYPTDTQYF. CDR3 sequence (DNA): TGCGCCAGCAGCTTGTACCCCACAGATACGCAGTATTTT.

Note on this clone: This sample also contains other DNA sequences that code for the same CDR3. The chain recombines TRBV2 with TRBJ2-2; D is undetermined. CDR3 size: 15 residues. CDR1 and CDR2 (germline): SNHLY, FYNNEI. Trimming shortened V by 1 base and J by 0 bases, and 6 bases separated the two germline ends. The CDR3 sequence: CASSEVRANTGELFF. The CDR3 nucleotides are TGTGCCAGCAGTGAAGTACGGGCGAACACCGGGGAGCTGTTTTTT. Supplemented by reference TRBV2 and TRBJ2-2, the full variable domain reads EPEVTQTPSHQVTQMGQEVILRCVPISNHLYFYWYRQILGQKVEFLVSFYNNEISEKSEIFDDQFSVERPDGSNFTLKIRSTKLEDSAMYFCASSEVRANTGELFFGEGSRLTVL.

The V call is TRBV9, the J call TRBJ2-3, with D tentatively TRBD2 (6 bases). Germline CDR1 reads SGDLS; CDR2 reads YYNGEE. Deletions cut 1 base from V and 0 bases from J, with 12 bases between. This CDR3 comprises 16 residues. The CDR3 DNA reads as TGTGCCAGCAGCGTATTGGTGGGAGGAAGCACAGATACGCAGTATTTT. The encoded protein is CASSVLVGGSTDTQYF.

A note on this clone: The sample has other DNA sequences that encode this CDR3 too. The genes are TRBV5-1 and TRBJ2-2; D not certain. This CDR3 is built from 12 residues. V dropped 0 bases and J dropped 8 bases, with 5 bases sitting between them. The germline CDR1 and CDR2 sequences are SGHRS and YFSETQ. In DNA form, the CDR3 reads TGCGCCAGCAGCTTGGATGTTGGGGAGCTGTTTTTT. Translating gives CASSLDVGELFF.

A single count supports this clone. The genes are TRBV4-3 and TRBJ2-5; D is possibly TRBD2 (7 bases). Trimming stripped 5 bases from V and 4 bases from J, with 17 bases between. This CDR3 contains 15 residues. The V gene's germline CDR1 is LGHNA and CDR2 YSLEER. The DNA of the CDR3 is TGCGCCAGCAGCGCCGAAGGGGGGGAATCAGAGACCCAGTACTTC. This sequence encodes CASSAEGGESETQYF.

The V call is TRBV20-1, the J call TRBJ2-1, with D unclear. Deletions cut 4 bases from V and 9 bases from J, with 10 bases between. The CDR3 length is 11 residues. Germline V lookup: CDR1 DFQATT, CDR2 SNEGSKA (reference sequence). CDR3 nucleotide sequence: TGCAGTGCTACGGATTTGCGTGAGCAGTTCTTC. Translated, it gives CSATDLREQFF.

The rearrangement links TRBV30 to TRBJ2-5; 7 bases fit TRBD1. CDR3 length: 14 amino acids. The germline V gene has CDR1 GTSNPN and CDR2 SVGIG (reference sequence). The trim removed 0 bases at V and 5 bases at J, leaving 6 bases unmatched. As DNA, the CDR3 is TGTGCCTGGAGTGTAGCAGGGGGTGATGAGACCCAGTACTTC. The encoded protein is CAWSVAGGDETQYF.

This clone has just one count. This rearrangement joins TRBV11-2 to TRBJ2-4, with D perhaps TRBD1 or TRBD2 (7 bases each). CDR3 length: 16 amino acids. V shed 3 bases and J shed 4 bases, with 16 bases lying between them. Germline CDR1 and CDR2: SGHAT and FQNNGV. CDR3 amino acids: CASSFSLQGGKNIQYF. In DNA form, the CDR3 reads TGTGCCAGCAGCTTCTCCCTCCAGGGGGGGAAAAACATTCAGTACTTC.

The rearrangement uses TRBV19 and TRBJ1-2; D is undetermined. Germline V gives CDR1 LNHDA, CDR2 SQIVND (reference sequence). This CDR3 region has 14 residues. Between the trimmed V and J ends, which lost 1 base and 8 bases, there was a span of 14 bases. CDR3 sequence: CASSIALGIPGYTF. CDR3 bases: TGTGCCAGTAGTATAGCCCTAGGGATACCGGGCTACACCTTC. The whole variable domain, filled in from reference TRBV19 and TRBJ1-2, reads DGGITQSPKYLFRKEGQNVTLSCEQNLNHDAMYWYRQDPGQGLRLIYYSQIVNDFQKGDIAEGYSVSREKKESFPLTVTSAQKNPTAFYLCASSIALGIPGYTFGSGTRLTVV.

V gene TRBV6-6 combines with J gene TRBJ1-5; D remains unclear. V was trimmed by 2 bases and J by 0 bases, leaving 5 bases between them. Per germline, CDR1 MNHNY and CDR2 SVGAGI (reference sequence). The CDR3 consists of 14 residues. CDR3 nucleotides: TGTGCCAGCAGTTACAAGAATAGCAATCAGCCCCAGCATTTT. This translates into CASSYKNSNQPQHF.

A remark on this clone: Other DNA sequences in the sample encode the same CDR3. The chain combines TRBV7-7 with TRBJ1-1; D is possibly TRBD1 (5 bases). Germline V gene data show CDR1 as SSHAT and CDR2 as FNYEAQ (reference sequence). CDR3 size: 13 residues. The V end lost 2 bases, the J end lost 3 bases, and 7 bases lay between the germline ends. The CDR3 here is CASSLSRDTEAFF. CDR3 sequence (DNA): TGTGCCAGCAGCTTATCCAGGGACACTGAAGCTTTCTTT.

A single count supports this clone. Other DNA variants within this sample encode the same CDR3. The chain couples TRBV9 to TRBJ1-1; TRBD1 agrees at 10 bases. Germline CDR1 and CDR2: SGDLS and YYNGEE. J was trimmed by 4 bases and V by 0 bases; bases with no gene match: 3. The CDR3 contains 15 residues. CDR3 loop: CASSVDGQGGTEAFF. CDR3 DNA: TGTGCCAGCAGCGTAGATGGACAGGGGGGCACTGAAGCTTTCTTT. Based on the CDR3 plus reference TRBV9 and TRBJ1-1, the full variable domain is DSGVTQTPKHLITATGQRVTLRCSPRSGDLSVYWYQQSLDQGLQFLIQYYNGEERAKGNILERFSAQQFPDLHSELNLSSLELGDSALYFCASSVDGQGGTEAFFGQGTRLTVV.

The chain links TRBV6-5 to TRBJ2-1; 14 nucleotides align to TRBD2. Germline assignment: CDR1 MNHEY and CDR2 SVGAGI. J lost 9 bases, V lost 6 bases, and 7 bases had no gene match. The CDR3 sequence is 15 residues long. This CDR3 reads CASRPPGLAGVEQFF. As DNA, the CDR3 is TGTGCCAGCAGGCCTCCGGGACTAGCGGGAGTTGAGCAGTTCTTC.

As regards this clone: Other DNA sequences in this sample translate to the same CDR3. The CDR3 is CATSAGSRYDSYNEQFF. CDR3 sequence (DNA): TGTGCCACTTCAGCAGGGTCGCGGTACGACTCCTACAATGAGCAGTTCTTC. V usage is TRBV11-1 and J usage is TRBJ2-1, with D tentatively TRBD1 (5 bases). The V end lost 10 bases, the J end lost 0 bases, and 22 bases lay between the germline ends. CDR1 is SGHAT, CDR2 FQDESV, per germline (reference sequence). CDR3 size: 17 residues. The full variable domain, its missing parts supplied by reference TRBV11-1 and TRBJ2-1, is EAEVAQSPRYKITEKSQAVAFWCDPISGHATLYWYRQILGQGPELLVQFQDESVVDDSQLPKDRFSAERLKGVDSTLKIQPAELGDSAMYLCATSAGSRYDSYNEQFFGPGTRLTVL.

The rearrangement uses TRBV28 and TRBJ2-2; weak D call: TRBD2 (6 bases). The length of the CDR3 is 15 residues. Germline CDR1 is MDHEN and CDR2 is SYDVKM. With 6 bases removed from V and 10 bases from J, the gap between germline ends came to 21 bases. This chain's CDR3 is CASSPPRAGLMELFF. CDR3 nucleotides: TGTGCCAGCAGCCCACCCAGGGCGGGACTCATGGAGCTGTTTTTT.

This CDR3 is CASSQVGRRSAYEQYF. The CDR3 DNA is TGTGCCAGCAGCCAAGTCGGGCGAAGGAGCGCTTACGAGCAGTACTTC. This chain joins TRBV11-2 and TRBJ2-7; D is uncertain. Germline lookup yields CDR1 SGHAT and CDR2 FQNNGV. CDR3 length: 16 amino acids. The V gene lost 5 bases and the J gene lost 4 bases, with 21 bases spanning the gap.

To note about this clone: A read error may produce the germline difference seen at one junction end. V and J are TRBV7-7 and TRBJ2-1; 13 bases are a match to TRBD2. The CDR3 has 16 residues. Germline V lookup: CDR1 SSHAT, CDR2 FNYEAQ (reference sequence). CDR3 bases: TGTGCTAGCAGCCGCGGGACTAGCGGGATTGGGGATGAGCAGTTCTTC. Protein: CASSRGTSGIGDEQFF.

The chain uses TRBV7-2 and TRBJ1-5, with D unresolved. The CDR3 length is 16 residues. The germline V gene encodes CDR1 SGHTA and CDR2 FQGNSA. V lost 5 bases to trimming and J lost 1 base, with 15 bases between them. The CDR3 nucleotides read TGTGCCAGCAGCCCCGTGGGAGGGCCCAGCAATCAGCCCCAGCATTTT. This sequence encodes CASSPVGGPSNQPQHF.